This TCR beta chain appears in the sequencing data of a study of beta chain features in type 1 diabetes. Overall study findings and caveats: TCRB CDR3s from Type 1 diabetes patients were moderately but significantly shorter in all four CD4+ subsets. VDJ junctions from type 1 diabetes patients carried fewer insertions and larger deletions.

Of the isolated RNA, all was reverse transcribed, and so the sequenced material was expressed TCRB transcripts. Using immunoSEQ multiplex PCR, the repertoire was profiled, and TCRdb retains in-frame clones only, with some absent. The table records 600,000 to 700,000 clones, about an eighth of them present only once. The CDR3 loop spans 15 amino acids. V was cut by 2 bases and J by 7 bases, with 18 bases left in between. The germline gives CDR1 MNHEY, CDR2 SVGAGI. In the case of this clone: No antigen is known for it.

This chain uses TRBV6-5 with TRBJ2-7; perhaps TRBD2 as D (5 bases). The sequencing sample was made of naive CD4+ T cells from blood. The sequence was collected from a young man with type 1 diabetes. CDR3 nucleotide sequence: TGTGCCAGCAGTTACCCGGGAACCTCAAGGAGGGAGCAGTACTTC. Translating gives CASSYPGTSRREQYF.